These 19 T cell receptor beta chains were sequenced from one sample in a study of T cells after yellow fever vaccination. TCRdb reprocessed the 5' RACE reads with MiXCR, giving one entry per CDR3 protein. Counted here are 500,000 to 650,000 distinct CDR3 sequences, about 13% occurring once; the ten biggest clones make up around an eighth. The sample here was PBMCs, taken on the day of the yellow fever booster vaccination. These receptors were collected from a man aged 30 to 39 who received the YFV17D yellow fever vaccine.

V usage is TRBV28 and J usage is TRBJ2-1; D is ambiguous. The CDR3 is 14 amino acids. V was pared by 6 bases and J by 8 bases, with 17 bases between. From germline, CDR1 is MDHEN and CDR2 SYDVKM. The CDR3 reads CASRIELGSDEQFF. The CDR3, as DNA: TGTGCCAGCAGAATCGAGCTAGGGTCGGATGAGCAGTTCTTC.

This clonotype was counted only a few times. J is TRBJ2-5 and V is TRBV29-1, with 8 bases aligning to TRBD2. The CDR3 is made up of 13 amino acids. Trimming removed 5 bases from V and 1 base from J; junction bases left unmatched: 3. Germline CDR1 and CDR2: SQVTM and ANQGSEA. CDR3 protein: CSVSGRAQETQYF. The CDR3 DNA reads TGCAGCGTTAGCGGGAGAGCCCAAGAGACCCAGTACTTC.

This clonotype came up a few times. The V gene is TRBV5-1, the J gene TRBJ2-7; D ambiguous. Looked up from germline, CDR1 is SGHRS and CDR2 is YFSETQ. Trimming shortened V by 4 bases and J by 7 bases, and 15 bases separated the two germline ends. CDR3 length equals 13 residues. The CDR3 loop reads CASSPRTGSEQYF. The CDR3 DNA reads TGCGCCAGCAGCCCGAGGACCGGTAGTGAGCAGTACTTC.

The CDR3 nucleotides are TGCGCCAGCAGCCGAGAACTAGCGGGAGACCATACCTACGAGCAGTACTTC. It yields the protein CASSRELAGDHTYEQYF. The rearrangement uses TRBV4-3 and TRBJ2-7, with 11 bases identical to TRBD2. Germline-derived CDR1 and CDR2 are LGHNA and YSLEER. The J segment lost 2 bases and the V segment lost 4 bases, leaving 10 bases of the junction unmatched. This CDR3 region has 17 residues.

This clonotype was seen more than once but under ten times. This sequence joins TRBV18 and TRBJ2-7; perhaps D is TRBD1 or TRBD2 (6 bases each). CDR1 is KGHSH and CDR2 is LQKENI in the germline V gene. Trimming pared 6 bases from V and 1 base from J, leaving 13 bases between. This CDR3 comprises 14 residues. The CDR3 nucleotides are TGTGCCAGCTCGGAGAGGGGGGAGTCCTACGAGCAGTACTTC. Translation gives CASSERGESYEQYF.

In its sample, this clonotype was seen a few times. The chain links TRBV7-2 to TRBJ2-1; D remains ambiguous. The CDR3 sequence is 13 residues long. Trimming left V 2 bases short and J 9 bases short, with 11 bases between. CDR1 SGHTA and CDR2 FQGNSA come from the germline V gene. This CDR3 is CASSLPSKSEQFF. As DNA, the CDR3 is TGTGCCAGCAGCTTACCGTCTAAAAGTGAGCAGTTCTTC. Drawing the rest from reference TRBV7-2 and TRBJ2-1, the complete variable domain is GAGVSQSPSNKVTEKGKDVELRCDPISGHTALYWYRQSLGQGLEFLIYFQGNSAPDKSGLPSDRFSAERTGGSVSTLTIQRTQQEDSAVYLCASSLPSKSEQFFGPGTRLTVL.

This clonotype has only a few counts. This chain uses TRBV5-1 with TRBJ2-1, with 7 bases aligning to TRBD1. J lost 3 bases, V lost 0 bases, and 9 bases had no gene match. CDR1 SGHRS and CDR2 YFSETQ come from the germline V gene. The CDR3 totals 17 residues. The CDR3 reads CASSLGLRTGLYNEQFF. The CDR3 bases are TGCGCCAGCAGCTTGGGGCTTCGGACAGGCCTCTACAATGAGCAGTTCTTC.

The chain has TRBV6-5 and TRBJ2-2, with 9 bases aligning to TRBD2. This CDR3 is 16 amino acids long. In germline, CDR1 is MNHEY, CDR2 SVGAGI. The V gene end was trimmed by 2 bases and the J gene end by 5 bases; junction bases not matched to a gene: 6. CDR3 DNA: TGTGCCAGCAGTTACGTAAAGCGGGAGGTTACCGGGGAGCTGTTTTTT. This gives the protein CASSYVKREVTGELFF.

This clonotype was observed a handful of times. The CDR3 region has the DNA TGTGCCAGCAGCTCCGAAACGACTTCGTGGGAGCGCAAGCAGTACTTC. Encoded protein: CASSSETTSWERKQYF. The chain uses TRBV7-2 and TRBJ2-7; TRBD2 is a possible D gene (5 bases). CDR3 size: 16 residues. The germline V gene encodes CDR1 SGHTA and CDR2 FQGNSA. Trimming removed 4 bases from V and 8 bases from J, with 24 bases in between.

The CDR3 DNA follows: TGCAGTGCTAGAGATTACAGCGGGACCTACGAGCAGTACTTC. Protein: CSARDYSGTYEQYF. The rearrangement joins TRBV20-1 to TRBJ2-7; 7 nucleotides line up with TRBD2. Germline loops: CDR1 DFQATT, CDR2 SNEGSKA (reference sequence). V shed 0 bases, J shed 2 bases, and the junction held 4 bases outside the gene matches. The CDR3 runs 14 residues.

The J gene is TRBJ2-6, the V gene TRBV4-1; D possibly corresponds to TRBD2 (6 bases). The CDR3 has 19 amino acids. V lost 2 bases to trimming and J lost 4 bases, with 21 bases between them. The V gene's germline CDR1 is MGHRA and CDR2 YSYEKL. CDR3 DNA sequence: TGCGCCAGCAGCCAATTTCAGCTAGCGAGCGCTTCAGGGGCCAACGTCCTGACTTTC. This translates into CASSQFQLASASGANVLTF.

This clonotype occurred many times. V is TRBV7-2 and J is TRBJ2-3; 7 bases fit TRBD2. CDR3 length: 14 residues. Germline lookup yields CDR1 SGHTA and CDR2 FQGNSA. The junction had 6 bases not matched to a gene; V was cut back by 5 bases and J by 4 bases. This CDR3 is CASSRGDVADTQYF. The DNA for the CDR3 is TGTGCCAGCAGCCGGGGGGATGTGGCAGATACGCAGTATTTT.

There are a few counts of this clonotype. The CDR3 sequence is CASSLIGGEPQHF. The CDR3 DNA reads TGTGCCAGCAGCTTAATAGGGGGGGAGCCCCAGCATTTT. The chain couples TRBV7-9 to TRBJ1-5; D might be TRBD1 (6 bases). V lost 2 bases and J 8 bases, leaving 10 bases between the germline ends. Per germline, CDR1 SEHNR and CDR2 FQNEAQ (reference sequence). CDR3 length equals 13 residues.

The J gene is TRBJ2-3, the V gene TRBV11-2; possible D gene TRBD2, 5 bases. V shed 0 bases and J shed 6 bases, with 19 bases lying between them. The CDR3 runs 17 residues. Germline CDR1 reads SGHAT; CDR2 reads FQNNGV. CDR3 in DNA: TGTGCCAGCAGCTTAGATCTCGAGGGATCAGCAGTTGATACGCAGTATTTT. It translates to CASSLDLEGSAVDTQYF.

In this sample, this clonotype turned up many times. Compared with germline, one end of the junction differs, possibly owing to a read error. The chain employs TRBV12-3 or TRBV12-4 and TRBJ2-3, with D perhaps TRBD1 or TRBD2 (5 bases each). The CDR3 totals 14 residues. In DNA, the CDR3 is TGCGCCAGCAGCTTTGGGGGTAGCACAGATACGCAGTATTTT. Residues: CASSFGGSTDTQYF.

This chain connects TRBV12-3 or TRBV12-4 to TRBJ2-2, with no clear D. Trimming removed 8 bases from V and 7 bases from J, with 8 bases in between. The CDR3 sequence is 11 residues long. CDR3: CASGDFGELFF. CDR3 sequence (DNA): TGTGCCAGCGGGGATTTCGGGGAGCTGTTTTTT.

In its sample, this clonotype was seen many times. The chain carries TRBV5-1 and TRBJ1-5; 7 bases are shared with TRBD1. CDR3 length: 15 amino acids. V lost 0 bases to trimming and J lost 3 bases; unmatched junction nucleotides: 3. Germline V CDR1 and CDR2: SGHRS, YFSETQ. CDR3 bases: TGCGCCAGCAGCTTGGGAGGGGGCCTCAATCAGCCCCAGCATTTT. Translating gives CASSLGGGLNQPQHF.

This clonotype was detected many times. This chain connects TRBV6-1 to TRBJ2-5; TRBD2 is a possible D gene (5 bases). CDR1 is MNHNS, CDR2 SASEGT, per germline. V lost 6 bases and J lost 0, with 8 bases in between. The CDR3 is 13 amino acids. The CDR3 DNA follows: TGTGCCAGCAGAAACGGGGACCAAGAGACCCAGTACTTC. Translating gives CASRNGDQETQYF.

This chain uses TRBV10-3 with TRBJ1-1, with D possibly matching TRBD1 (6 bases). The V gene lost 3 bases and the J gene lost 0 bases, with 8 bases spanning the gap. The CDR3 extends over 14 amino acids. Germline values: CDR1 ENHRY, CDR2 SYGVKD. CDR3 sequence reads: CAISEQGMNTEAFF. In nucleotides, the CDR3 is TGTGCCATCAGTGAACAGGGCATGAACACTGAAGCTTTCTTT.